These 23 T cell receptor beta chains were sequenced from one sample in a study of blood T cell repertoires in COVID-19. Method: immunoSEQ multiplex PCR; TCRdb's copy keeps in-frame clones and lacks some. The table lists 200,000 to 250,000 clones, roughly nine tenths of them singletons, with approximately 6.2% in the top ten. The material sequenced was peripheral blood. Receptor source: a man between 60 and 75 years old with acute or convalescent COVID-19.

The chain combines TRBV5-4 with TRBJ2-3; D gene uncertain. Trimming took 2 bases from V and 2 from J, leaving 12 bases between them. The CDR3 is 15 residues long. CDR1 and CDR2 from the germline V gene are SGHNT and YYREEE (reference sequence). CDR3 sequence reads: CASSLRTPNTDTQYF. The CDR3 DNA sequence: TGTGCCAGCAGCTTAAGAACTCCCAACACAGATACGCAGTATTTT.

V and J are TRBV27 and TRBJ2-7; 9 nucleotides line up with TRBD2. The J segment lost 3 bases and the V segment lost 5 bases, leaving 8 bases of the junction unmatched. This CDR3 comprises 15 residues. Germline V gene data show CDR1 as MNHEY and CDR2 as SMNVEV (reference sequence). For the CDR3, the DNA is TGTGCCAGCAGTCCGACTCTAGCGGGGAACTACGAGCAGTACTTC. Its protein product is CASSPTLAGNYEQYF.

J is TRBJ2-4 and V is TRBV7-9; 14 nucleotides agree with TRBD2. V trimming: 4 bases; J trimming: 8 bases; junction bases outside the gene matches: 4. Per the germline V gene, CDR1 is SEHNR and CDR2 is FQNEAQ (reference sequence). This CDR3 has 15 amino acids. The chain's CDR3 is CASSSGLAGVHIQYF. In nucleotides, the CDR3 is TGTGCCAGCAGCTCGGGACTAGCGGGAGTGCACATTCAGTACTTC.

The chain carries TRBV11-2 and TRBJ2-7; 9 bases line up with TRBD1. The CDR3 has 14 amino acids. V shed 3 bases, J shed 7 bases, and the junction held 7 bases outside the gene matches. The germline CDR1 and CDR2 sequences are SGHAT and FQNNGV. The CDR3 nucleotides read TGTGCCAGCAGCTTGTTACAGGGGGCATTTGAGCAGTACTTC. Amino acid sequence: CASSLLQGAFEQYF.

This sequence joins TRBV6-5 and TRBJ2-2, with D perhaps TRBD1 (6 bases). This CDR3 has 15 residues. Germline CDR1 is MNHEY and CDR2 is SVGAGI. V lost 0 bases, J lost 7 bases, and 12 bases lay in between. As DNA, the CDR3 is TGTGCCAGCAGTTACTCGGCAGGGGTGGGCGGGGAGCTGTTTTTT. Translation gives CASSYSAGVGGELFF.

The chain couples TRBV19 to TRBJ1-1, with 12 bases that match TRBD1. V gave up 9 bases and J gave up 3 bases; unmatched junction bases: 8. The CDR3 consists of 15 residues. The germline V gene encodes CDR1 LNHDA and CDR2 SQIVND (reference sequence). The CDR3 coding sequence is TGTGCCAGCCGCGGGACAGGGGGCGCCTACACTGAAGCTTTCTTT. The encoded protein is CASRGTGGAYTEAFF.

CDR3 coding DNA: TGTGCCAGTAATGACAGGGGTAGGTCTGGGGCCAACGTCCTGACTTTC. The encoded protein is CASNDRGRSGANVLTF. The chain links TRBV19 to TRBJ2-6; 8 nucleotides line up with TRBD1. Germline loops: CDR1 LNHDA, CDR2 SQIVND (reference sequence). The CDR3 spans 16 residues. Germline trimming cut 7 bases from V and 1 base from J; bases unmatched to any gene: 6.

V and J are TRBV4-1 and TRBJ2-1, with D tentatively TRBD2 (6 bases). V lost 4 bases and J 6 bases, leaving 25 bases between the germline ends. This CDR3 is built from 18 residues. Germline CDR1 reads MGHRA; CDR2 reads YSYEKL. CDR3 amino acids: CASSPTRAPSGLPNEQFF. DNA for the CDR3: TGCGCCAGCAGCCCGACTAGGGCGCCGAGCGGACTTCCCAATGAGCAGTTCTTC.

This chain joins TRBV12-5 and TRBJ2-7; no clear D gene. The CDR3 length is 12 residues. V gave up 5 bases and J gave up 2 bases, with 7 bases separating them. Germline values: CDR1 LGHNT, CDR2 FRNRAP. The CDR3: CASGGETYEQYF. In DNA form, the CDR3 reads TGTGCTAGTGGTGGAGAAACCTACGAGCAGTACTTC.

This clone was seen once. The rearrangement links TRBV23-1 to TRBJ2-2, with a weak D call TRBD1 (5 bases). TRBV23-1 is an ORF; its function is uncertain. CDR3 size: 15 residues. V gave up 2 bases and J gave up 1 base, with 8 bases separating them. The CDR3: CASSQPGQNTGELFF. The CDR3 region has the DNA TGCGCCAGCAGTCAACCTGGACAGAACACCGGGGAGCTGTTTTTT.

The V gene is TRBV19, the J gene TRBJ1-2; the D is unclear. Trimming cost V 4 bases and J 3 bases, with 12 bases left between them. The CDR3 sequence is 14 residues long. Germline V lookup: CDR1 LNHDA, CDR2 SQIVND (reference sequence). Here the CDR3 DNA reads TGTGCCAGTAGTAATGGTCCAGGCTACTATGGCTACACCTTC. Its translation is CASSNGPGYYGYTF.

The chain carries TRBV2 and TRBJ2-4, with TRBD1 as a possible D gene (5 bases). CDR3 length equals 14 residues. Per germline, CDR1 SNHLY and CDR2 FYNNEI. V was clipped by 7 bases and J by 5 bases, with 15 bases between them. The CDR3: CASILQAGENIQYF. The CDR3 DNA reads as TGTGCCAGCATACTACAGGCTGGGGAAAACATTCAGTACTTC. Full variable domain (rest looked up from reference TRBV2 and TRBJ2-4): EPEVTQTPSHQVTQMGQEVILRCVPISNHLYFYWYRQILGQKVEFLVSFYNNEISEKSEIFDDQFSVERPDGSNFTLKIRSTKLEDSAMYFCASILQAGENIQYFGAGTRLSVL.

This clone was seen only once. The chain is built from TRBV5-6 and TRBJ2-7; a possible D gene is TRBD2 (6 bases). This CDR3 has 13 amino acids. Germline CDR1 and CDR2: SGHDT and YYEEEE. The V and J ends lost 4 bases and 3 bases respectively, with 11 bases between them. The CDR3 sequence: CASSHGGVYEQYF. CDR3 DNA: TGTGCCAGCAGCCATGGAGGGGTCTACGAGCAGTACTTC.

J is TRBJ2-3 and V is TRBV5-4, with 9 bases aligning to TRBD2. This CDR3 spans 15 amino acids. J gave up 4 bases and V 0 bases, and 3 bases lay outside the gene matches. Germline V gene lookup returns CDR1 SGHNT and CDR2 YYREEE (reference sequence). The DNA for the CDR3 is TGTGCCAGCAGCTTGGCGGCGGGAGGGCCAGATACGCAGTATTTT. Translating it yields CASSLAAGGPDTQYF.

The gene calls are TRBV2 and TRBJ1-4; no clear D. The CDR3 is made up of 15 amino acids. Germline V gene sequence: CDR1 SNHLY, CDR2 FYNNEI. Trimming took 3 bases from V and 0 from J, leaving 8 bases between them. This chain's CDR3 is CASSEQAATNEKLFF. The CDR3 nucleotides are TGTGCCAGCAGTGAGCAGGCCGCAACTAATGAAAAACTGTTTTTT.

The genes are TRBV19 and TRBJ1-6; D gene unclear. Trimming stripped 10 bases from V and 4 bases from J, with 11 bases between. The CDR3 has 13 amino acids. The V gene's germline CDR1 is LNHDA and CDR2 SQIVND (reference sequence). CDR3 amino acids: CATGGGYNSPLHF. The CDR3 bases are TGTGCCACCGGAGGTGGGTATAATTCACCCCTCCACTTT.

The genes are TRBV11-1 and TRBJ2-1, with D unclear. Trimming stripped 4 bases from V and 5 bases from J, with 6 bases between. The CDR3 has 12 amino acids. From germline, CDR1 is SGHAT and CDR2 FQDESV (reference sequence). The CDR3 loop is CASSSQNNEQFF. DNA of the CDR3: TGTGCCAGCAGCTCACAGAACAATGAGCAGTTCTTC.

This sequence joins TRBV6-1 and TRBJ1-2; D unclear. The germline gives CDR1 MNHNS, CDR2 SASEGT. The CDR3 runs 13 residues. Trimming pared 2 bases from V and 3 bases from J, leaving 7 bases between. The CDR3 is CASSESGDYGYTF. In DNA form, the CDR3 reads TGTGCCAGCAGTGAATCGGGAGACTATGGCTACACCTTC.

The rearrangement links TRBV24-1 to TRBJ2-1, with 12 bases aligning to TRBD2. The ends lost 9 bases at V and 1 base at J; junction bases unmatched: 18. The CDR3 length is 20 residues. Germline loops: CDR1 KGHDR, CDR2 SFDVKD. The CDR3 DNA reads TGTGCCACCTCGGGAGGTAGCGGGACTAGCGGGCTAGTTTCCTACAATGAGCAGTTCTTC. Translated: CATSGGSGTSGLVSYNEQFF.

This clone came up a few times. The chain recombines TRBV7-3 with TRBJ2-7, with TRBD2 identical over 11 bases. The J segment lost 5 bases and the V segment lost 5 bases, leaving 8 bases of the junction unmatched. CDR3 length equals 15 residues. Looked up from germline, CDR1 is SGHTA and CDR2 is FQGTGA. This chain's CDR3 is CASSNTGLAADEQYF. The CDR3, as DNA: TGTGCCAGCAGCAACACGGGACTAGCGGCCGACGAGCAGTACTTC.

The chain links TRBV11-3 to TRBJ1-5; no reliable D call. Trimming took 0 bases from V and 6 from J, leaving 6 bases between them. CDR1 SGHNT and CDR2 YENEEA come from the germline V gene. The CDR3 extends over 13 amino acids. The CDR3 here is CASSLEPGQPQHF. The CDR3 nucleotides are TGTGCCAGCAGCTTAGAACCCGGTCAGCCCCAGCATTTT.

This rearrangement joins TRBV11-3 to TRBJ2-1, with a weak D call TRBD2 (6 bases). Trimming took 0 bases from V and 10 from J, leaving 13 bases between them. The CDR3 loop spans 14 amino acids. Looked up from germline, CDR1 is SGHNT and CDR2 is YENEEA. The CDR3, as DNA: TGTGCCAGCAGCTTAGACGGGAGTAGAGGAGAGCAGTTCTTC. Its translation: CASSLDGSRGEQFF.

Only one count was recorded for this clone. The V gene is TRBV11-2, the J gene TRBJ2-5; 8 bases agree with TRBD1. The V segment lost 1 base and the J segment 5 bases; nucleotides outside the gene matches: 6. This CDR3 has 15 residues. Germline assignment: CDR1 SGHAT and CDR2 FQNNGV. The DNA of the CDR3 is TGTGCCAGCAGCTTAGCGCCCAGGGGGCTGGAGACCCAGTACTTC. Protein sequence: CASSLAPRGLETQYF.